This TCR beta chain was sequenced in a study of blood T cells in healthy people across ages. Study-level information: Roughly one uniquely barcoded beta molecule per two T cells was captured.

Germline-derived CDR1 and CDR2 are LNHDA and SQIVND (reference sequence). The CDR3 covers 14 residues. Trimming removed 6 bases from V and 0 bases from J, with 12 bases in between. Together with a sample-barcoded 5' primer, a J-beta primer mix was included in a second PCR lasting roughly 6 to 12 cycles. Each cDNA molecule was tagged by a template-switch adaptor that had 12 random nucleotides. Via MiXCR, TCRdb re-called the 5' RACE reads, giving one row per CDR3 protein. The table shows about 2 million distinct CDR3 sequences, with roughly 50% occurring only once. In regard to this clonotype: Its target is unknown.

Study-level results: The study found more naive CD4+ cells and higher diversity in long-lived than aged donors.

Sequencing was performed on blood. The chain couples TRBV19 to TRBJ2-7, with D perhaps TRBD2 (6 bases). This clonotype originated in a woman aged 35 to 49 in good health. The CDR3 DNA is TGTGCCAGTAGCCGGCGGGGAATCTCCTACGAGCAGTACTTC. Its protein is CASSRRGISYEQYF.